This TCR beta chain originates from a study of identical twins. Study-wide results and limits: The more abundant beta clonotypes in cord blood had fewer insertions, and memory repertoires did not show this.

TCRdb independently ran MiXCR on the 5' RACE reads; one entry per CDR3 protein. The sample consists of some 440,000 distinct CDR3 sequences, roughly a quarter of them appearing once. This clonotype was seen a handful of times. Its antigen remains unknown. The germline gives CDR1 SQVTM, CDR2 ANQGSEA. Trimming cost V 6 bases and J 7 bases; bases outside gene matches: 14. This CDR3 contains 16 residues. These data were also reused for a study on T cells expressing NK-cell markers. Per that paper: Among the eight sequenced donors, seven tested HCMV-seropositive and one tested seronegative. Dominant NKG2C+ clonotypes were found to form roughly 1.0-7.0% of CD8+ T cells in roughly 6 donors.

The sample comprised CD4+ T cells sorted from blood. The genes are TRBV29-1 and TRBJ2-2, with 10 bases lining up with TRBD2. The receptor was isolated from a young woman in good health. CDR3 protein: CSVARRGLASVGELFF. Written as DNA, the CDR3 is TGCAGCGTAGCGCGTAGGGGACTAGCGTCTGTCGGGGAGCTGTTTTTT.